This is a list of T cell receptor beta chains from one sample in a study of T cell responses to AZD1222 COVID-19 vaccine. TCRdb keeps only in-frame clones here, not all; method: immunoSEQ multiplex PCR. The sample holds roughly 86,000 clones, 85% seen once. Sample: peripheral blood, taken 28 days after the second AZD1222 dose. Receptors originate from an adult who received the AZD1222 COVID-19 vaccine. The CDR3 runs from the conserved cysteine through the conserved F or W. The order of the fields is V gene, J gene, clone size, D gene, CDR3 protein, CDR3 DNA. A D gene is named only where the DNA matches it firmly. Some rows have no size entry. The others give once, few or many, or a class for an expanded clone.

V gene: TRBV28; J gene: TRBJ2-4; clone size: once; D gene: TRBD2; CDR3 protein: CASTRPGLAGGKNIQYF; CDR3 DNA: TGTGCCAGCACCCGACCGGGACTAGCGGGAGGCAAAAACATTCAGTACTTC
V gene: TRBV2; J gene: TRBJ2-7; clone size: .; D gene: TRBD1; CDR3 protein: CASSPTGTAYEQYF; CDR3 DNA: TGTGCCAGCAGCCCGACCGGGACAGCCTACGAGCAGTACTTC
V gene: TRBV6-1; J gene: TRBJ1-2; clone size: .; D gene: TRBD1; CDR3 protein: CASSERLGTGKDYGYTF; CDR3 DNA: TGTGCCAGCAGTGAACGTCTCGGGACAGGCAAAGACTATGGCTACACCTTC
V gene: TRBV3-1/TRBV3-2; J gene: TRBJ1-1; clone size: .; D gene: .; CDR3 protein: CASSQVGRGRGAPEAFF; CDR3 DNA: TGTGCCAGCAGCCAAGTGGGGCGAGGCCGTGGAGCTCCGGAGGCTTTCTTT
V gene: TRBV7-6; J gene: TRBJ1-5; clone size: .; D gene: .; CDR3 protein: CASSSHLQGSGNQPQHF; CDR3 DNA: TGTGCCAGCAGCTCCCACCTACAGGGTTCGGGCAATCAGCCCCAGCATTTT
V gene: TRBV29-1; J gene: TRBJ2-7; clone size: .; D gene: TRBD1; CDR3 protein: CSVGTFATGTGTYEQYF; CDR3 DNA: TGCAGCGTTGGCACTTTCGCAACCGGGACAGGGACCTACGAGCAGTACTTC
V gene: TRBV12-3/TRBV12-4; J gene: TRBJ1-2; clone size: .; D gene: .; CDR3 protein: CASRTGAAGYTF; CDR3 DNA: TGTGCCAGCAGGACGGGGGCCGCGGGCTACACCTTC
V gene: TRBV7-3; J gene: TRBJ2-3; clone size: once; D gene: TRBD2; CDR3 protein: CASSWTSGSTDTQYF; CDR3 DNA: TGTGCCAGCAGCTGGACTAGCGGAAGCACAGATACGCAGTATTTT
V gene: TRBV5-3; J gene: TRBJ1-1; clone size: .; D gene: TRBD1; CDR3 protein: CALTWTGDSTEAFF; CDR3 DNA: TGTGCCTTGACATGGACAGGGGATTCTACTGAAGCTTTCTTT
V gene: TRBV11-2; J gene: TRBJ2-2; clone size: .; D gene: .; CDR3 protein: CASSLGRTTAAGELFF; CDR3 DNA: TGTGCCAGCAGCTTAGGCCGTACTACGGCGGCCGGGGAGCTGTTTTTT
V gene: TRBV3-1/TRBV3-2; J gene: TRBJ2-3; clone size: .; D gene: TRBD1; CDR3 protein: CASSHLPGTGGTDTQYF; CDR3 DNA: TGTGCCAGCAGCCATCTTCCCGGGACAGGGGGCACAGATACGCAGTATTTT
V gene: TRBV27; J gene: TRBJ2-1; clone size: .; D gene: .; CDR3 protein: CASSLGGSAYNEQFF; CDR3 DNA: TGTGCCAGCAGTTTAGGCGGGTCGGCCTACAATGAGCAGTTCTTC
V gene: TRBV3-1/TRBV3-2; J gene: TRBJ1-1; clone size: few; D gene: TRBD1; CDR3 protein: CASSRGLTEAFF; CDR3 DNA: TGTGCCAGCTCGAGGGGGCTGACTGAAGCTTTCTTT
V gene: TRBV6-2/TRBV6-3; J gene: TRBJ1-2; clone size: .; D gene: .; CDR3 protein: CASSYKVGAGYTF; CDR3 DNA: TGTGCCAGCAGTTACAAGGTGGGGGCAGGCTACACCTTC
V gene: TRBV19; J gene: TRBJ2-3; clone size: .; D gene: TRBD1; CDR3 protein: CASSPLGTGRTDTQYF; CDR3 DNA: TGTGCCAGTAGTCCGCTGGGGACAGGACGCACAGATACGCAGTATTTT
V gene: TRBV2; J gene: TRBJ1-2; clone size: .; D gene: .; CDR3 protein: CASSETSAMGYGYTF; CDR3 DNA: TGTGCCAGCAGTGAAACGTCAGCTATGGGCTATGGCTACACCTTC
V gene: TRBV7-9; J gene: TRBJ2-3; clone size: .; D gene: .; CDR3 protein: CASSLGPDTQYF; CDR3 DNA: TGTGCCAGCAGCTTGGGCCCAGATACGCAGTATTTT
V gene: TRBV19; J gene: TRBJ2-1; clone size: once; D gene: TRBD1; CDR3 protein: CASSSSGTGAPNEQFF; CDR3 DNA: TGTGCCAGTAGTAGTTCCGGGACAGGGGCTCCCAATGAGCAGTTCTTC
V gene: TRBV3-1/TRBV3-2; J gene: TRBJ1-1; clone size: .; D gene: .; CDR3 protein: CASSHGSRVTEVFF; CDR3 DNA: TGTGCCAGCAGCCATGGGAGTAGGGTAACTGAAGTTTTCTTT
V gene: TRBV25-1; J gene: TRBJ2-7; clone size: .; D gene: .; CDR3 protein: CASSEIGASVYEQYF; CDR3 DNA: TGTGCCAGCAGTGAAATTGGGGCTTCGGTATACGAGCAGTACTTC
V gene: TRBV18; J gene: TRBJ2-7; clone size: .; D gene: .; CDR3 protein: CASSLLERNLEQYF; CDR3 DNA: TGTGCCAGCTCTCTTCTCGAGCGGAACCTCGAGCAGTACTTC
V gene: TRBV9; J gene: TRBJ2-5; clone size: .; D gene: TRBD2; CDR3 protein: CASSAGTSGRETQYF; CDR3 DNA: TGTGCCAGCAGCGCGGGGACTAGCGGGAGAGAGACCCAGTACTTC
V gene: TRBV9; J gene: TRBJ2-1; clone size: .; D gene: .; CDR3 protein: CASSVATSALNEQFF; CDR3 DNA: TGTGCCAGCAGCGTAGCGACTAGTGCCCTCAATGAGCAGTTCTTC
V gene: TRBV6-5; J gene: TRBJ1-5; clone size: few; D gene: TRBD1; CDR3 protein: CASSYSGTGRQPQHF; CDR3 DNA: TGTGCCAGCAGTTACTCCGGGACAGGGAGGCAGCCCCAGCATTTT
V gene: TRBV11-2; J gene: TRBJ2-3; clone size: .; D gene: .; CDR3 protein: CASSPEHHPAYTQYF; CDR3 DNA: TGTGCCAGCAGCCCCGAACACCACCCCGCTTATACGCAGTATTTT
V gene: TRBV30; J gene: TRBJ1-1; clone size: .; D gene: .; CDR3 protein: CAWRPGLKNTEAFF; CDR3 DNA: TGTGCCTGGAGACCGGGACTTAAAAACACTGAAGCTTTCTTT
V gene: TRBV9; J gene: TRBJ2-7; clone size: .; D gene: .; CDR3 protein: CASSVGGTFSPFYEQYF; CDR3 DNA: TGTGCCAGCAGCGTAGGCGGAACCTTCTCCCCTTTCTACGAGCAGTACTTC
V gene: TRBV7-9; J gene: TRBJ2-3; clone size: .; D gene: TRBD2; CDR3 protein: CASSYLAGWNTQYF; CDR3 DNA: TGTGCCAGCAGTTATCTAGCGGGATGGAATACGCAGTATTTT
V gene: TRBV6-1; J gene: TRBJ2-3; clone size: .; D gene: TRBD2; CDR3 protein: CASSERAGGSTDTQYF; CDR3 DNA: TGTGCCAGCAGTGAACGGGCGGGGGGTTCCACAGATACGCAGTATTTT
V gene: TRBV24-1; J gene: TRBJ2-2; clone size: few; D gene: TRBD1; CDR3 protein: CATSDRQGRTGELFF; CDR3 DNA: TGTGCCACCAGTGATAGACAGGGACGAACCGGGGAGCTGTTTTTT
V gene: TRBV9; J gene: TRBJ2-5; clone size: .; D gene: .; CDR3 protein: CASSALGSSETQYF; CDR3 DNA: TGTGCCAGCAGCGCCCTCGGGAGTTCGGAGACCCAGTACTTC
V gene: TRBV27; J gene: TRBJ2-1; clone size: .; D gene: TRBD2; CDR3 protein: CASRREGRGEQFF; CDR3 DNA: TGTGCCAGCAGAAGGGAGGGCAGAGGTGAGCAGTTCTTC
V gene: TRBV4-1; J gene: TRBJ1-4; clone size: .; D gene: .; CDR3 protein: CASSQGLRGAGEKLFF; CDR3 DNA: TGCGCCAGCAGCCAAGGACTGAGGGGGGCAGGGGAAAAACTGTTTTTT